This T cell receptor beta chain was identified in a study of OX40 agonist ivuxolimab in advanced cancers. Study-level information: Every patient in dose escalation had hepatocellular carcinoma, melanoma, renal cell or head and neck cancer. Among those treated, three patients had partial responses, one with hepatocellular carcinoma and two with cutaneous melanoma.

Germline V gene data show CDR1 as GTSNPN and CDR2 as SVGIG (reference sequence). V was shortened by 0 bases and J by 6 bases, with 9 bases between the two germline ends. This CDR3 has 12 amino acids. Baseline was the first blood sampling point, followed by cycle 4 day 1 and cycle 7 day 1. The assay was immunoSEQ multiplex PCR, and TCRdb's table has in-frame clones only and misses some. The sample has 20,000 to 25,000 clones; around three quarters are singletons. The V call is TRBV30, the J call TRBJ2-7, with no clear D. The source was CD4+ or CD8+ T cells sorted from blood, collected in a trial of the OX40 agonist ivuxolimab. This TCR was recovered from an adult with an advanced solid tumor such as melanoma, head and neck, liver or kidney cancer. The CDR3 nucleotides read TGTGCCTGGAGTGTGTCGGCCCTCGAGCAGTACTTC. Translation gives CAWSVSALEQYF.